The clone carrying this T cell receptor (beta chain) was recorded many times. The sample belongs to a study of T cells after yellow fever vaccination. TCRdb re-called the 5' RACE reads through MiXCR, storing one row per CDR3 protein. The sample has over 300,000 distinct CDR3 sequences, 6.8% seen once. V lost 0 bases to trimming and J lost 4 bases; unmatched junction nucleotides: 6. This CDR3 has 15 residues. Germline V gene data show CDR1 as DFQATT and CDR2 as SNEGSKA (reference sequence). Sequencing used PBMCs, obtained about 41 days after the first yellow fever vaccination. V is TRBV20-1 and J is TRBJ2-1, with 7 positions matching TRBD2. The receptor was isolated from a man aged 18 to 35 who received the YFV17D yellow fever vaccine. CDR3 amino acids: CSARDSSGAYNEQFF. CDR3 nucleotide sequence: TGCAGTGCTAGAGATTCTAGCGGAGCATACAATGAGCAGTTCTTC.